The next 20 T cell receptor beta chains were all read from a single sample in a study of blood T cell repertoires in COVID-19. Some clones are missing from TCRdb's copy, which holds only in-frame ones; the method was immunoSEQ multiplex PCR. The profile covers hundreds of thousands of clones, with around nine tenths appearing a single time and around 4% taken by the ten largest. What was sequenced was PBMCs or T cells enriched from blood (not recorded which). The receptor set was obtained from a woman aged 30 to 39 who had recovered from COVID-19.

The V and J genes are TRBV7-3 and TRBJ1-2, with D uncertain. CDR1 is SGHTA, CDR2 FQGTGA, per germline. With 5 bases removed from V and 4 bases from J, the gap between germline ends came to 11 bases. The CDR3 totals 13 residues. The CDR3 region has the DNA TGTGCCAGCAGCGTCGACAACCTCTATGGCTACACCTTC. It is translated as CASSVDNLYGYTF.

The V and J genes are TRBV7-2 and TRBJ1-1; TRBD1 agrees at 7 bases. V was clipped by 8 bases and J by 10 bases; unmatched bases: 16. The CDR3 covers 14 residues. CDR1 and CDR2 (germline): SGHTA, FQGNSA. CDR3 region: CASSKLQGWIGAFF. The CDR3 DNA follows: TGTGCCAGCTCAAAACTACAGGGGTGGATAGGAGCTTTCTTT.

CDR3 DNA sequence: TGCGCCAGCAGCCAACCGGGACAGGGCAGGGAAAAACTGTTTTTT. Its translation is CASSQPGQGREKLFF. The V call is TRBV4-3, the J call TRBJ1-4, with 9 bases identical to TRBD1. V shed 2 bases, J shed 8 bases, and the junction held 6 bases outside the gene matches. This CDR3 has 15 residues. Per the germline V gene, CDR1 is LGHNA and CDR2 is YSLEER.

By share, this clone ranks as medium-sized (0.01 to 0.1%). The chain couples TRBV21-1 to TRBJ2-7; whether TRBD2, the table's D call, matches the DNA was not checked. TRBV21-1 is designated a pseudogene. The CDR3 covers 16 residues. The CDR3 loop is CASSKELSTSVYEQYF. The CDR3 DNA reads TGTGCCAGCAGCAAAGAGTTATCGACTAGCGTTTACGAGCAGTACTTC.

The chain couples TRBV10-3 to TRBJ2-1; TRBD2 agrees at 11 bases. V was clipped by 7 bases and J by 7 bases; unmatched bases: 6. The CDR3 has 14 residues. Germline V lookup: CDR1 ENHRY, CDR2 SYGVKD. CDR3 region: CAITGTSGGNEQFF. DNA for the CDR3: TGTGCCATCACTGGGACTAGCGGAGGGAATGAGCAGTTCTTC.

This chain joins TRBV2 and TRBJ2-2; 7 bases agree with TRBD1. V dropped 6 bases and J dropped 2; count of bases not matched to a gene: 12. CDR1 is SNHLY and CDR2 is FYNNEI in the germline V gene. The CDR3 extends over 17 amino acids. The CDR3 here is CASSDRVREPNTGELFF. CDR3 in DNA: TGTGCCAGCAGCGACAGGGTGAGGGAGCCTAACACCGGGGAGCTGTTTTTT. Drawing the rest from reference TRBV2 and TRBJ2-2, the complete variable domain is EPEVTQTPSHQVTQMGQEVILRCVPISNHLYFYWYRQILGQKVEFLVSFYNNEISEKSEIFDDQFSVERPDGSNFTLKIRSTKLEDSAMYFCASSDRVREPNTGELFFGEGSRLTVL.

This chain joins TRBV15 and TRBJ2-3; the match to TRBD2 covers 13 bases. Germline assignment: CDR1 LNHNV and CDR2 YYDKDF (reference sequence). This CDR3 comprises 16 residues. After removal of 6 bases from V and 2 bases from J, the junction contained 5 bases not matched to a gene. The CDR3 DNA reads as TGTGCCACCAGACTAGCGGGGGGGGCTCCCACAGATACGCAGTATTTT. Translation: CATRLAGGAPTDTQYF.

This clone appeared once. The V call is TRBV4-3, the J call TRBJ2-7; D not certain. Germline V gene data show CDR1 as LGHNA and CDR2 as YSLEER. V gave up 2 bases and J gave up 6 bases, with 11 bases separating them. The CDR3 consists of 13 residues. CDR3: CASSQLRVTEQYF. The CDR3 nucleotides read TGCGCCAGCAGCCAACTGAGAGTTACCGAGCAGTACTTC.

This chain uses TRBV29-1 with TRBJ1-2; D is perhaps TRBD1 (6 bases). The length of the CDR3 is 12 residues. Looked up from germline, CDR1 is SQVTM and CDR2 is ANQGSEA. Trimming cost V 7 bases and J 4 bases, with 13 bases left between them. CDR3 amino acids: CSAEKQGYGYTF. The DNA of the CDR3 is TGCAGCGCCGAGAAACAGGGCTATGGCTACACCTTC.

The chain uses TRBV19 and TRBJ1-1, with 8 bases matching TRBD1. The CDR3 is made up of 14 amino acids. V gave up 5 bases and J gave up 4 bases; unmatched junction bases: 6. The V gene's germline CDR1 is LNHDA and CDR2 SQIVND (reference sequence). CDR3 amino acids: CASSPTGGSTEAFF. DNA of the CDR3: TGTGCCAGTAGTCCTACAGGGGGAAGCACTGAAGCTTTCTTT.

This chain joins TRBV30 and TRBJ1-1, with 7 nucleotides matching TRBD1. Per germline, CDR1 GTSNPN and CDR2 SVGIG (reference sequence). The junction had 5 bases not matched to a gene; V was cut back by 3 bases and J by 7 bases. The CDR3 consists of 12 residues. The DNA of the CDR3 is TGTGCCTGGAGCAAGACAGGGATTGAAGCTTTCTTT. Protein sequence: CAWSKTGIEAFF. Full variable domain (outside the CDR3, taken from reference TRBV30 and TRBJ1-1): SQTIHQWPATLVQPVGSPLSLECTVEGTSNPNLYWYRQAAGRGLQLLFYSVGIGQISSEVPQNLSASRPQDRQFILSSKKLLLSDSGFYLCAWSKTGIEAFFGQGTRLTVV.

The chain uses TRBV20-1 and TRBJ2-3, with a possible D match to TRBD1 (5 bases). Germline V gene sequence: CDR1 DFQATT, CDR2 SNEGSKA (reference sequence). V gave up 3 bases and J gave up 15 bases, with 22 bases separating them. This CDR3 region has 13 residues. The CDR3: CSASFEQGNRRYF. Here the CDR3 DNA reads TGCAGTGCTAGTTTCGAGCAGGGAAACCGTCGCTATTTT.

The V and J genes are TRBV28 and TRBJ1-2; D is perhaps TRBD1 (6 bases). There are 17 residues in the CDR3. Germline lookup yields CDR1 MDHEN and CDR2 SYDVKM. V was shortened by 3 bases and J by 4 bases, with 21 bases between the two germline ends. The CDR3 here is CASSFMRGTDGFYGYTF. The DNA of the CDR3 is TGTGCCAGCAGTTTTATGAGGGGGACCGACGGCTTCTATGGCTACACCTTC.

The chain links TRBV28 to TRBJ2-1; 8 bases align to TRBD2. Germline loops: CDR1 MDHEN, CDR2 SYDVKM. CDR3 length equals 16 residues. V trimming: 3 bases; J trimming: 0 bases; junction bases outside the gene matches: 4. The CDR3 reads CASSFAGGVSYNEQFF. In nucleotides, the CDR3 is TGTGCCAGCAGTTTCGCGGGAGGCGTCTCCTACAATGAGCAGTTCTTC.

The chain employs TRBV7-9 and TRBJ2-1; 9 bases are a match to TRBD1. This CDR3 region has 15 residues. Trimming removed 5 bases from V and 8 bases from J; junction bases left unmatched: 10. CDR1 is SEHNR, CDR2 FQNEAQ, per germline (reference sequence). In nucleotides, the CDR3 is TGTGCCAGCAGCGTAGGGACAGGGAACGGGGATGAGCAGTTCTTC. Its protein product is CASSVGTGNGDEQFF.

This rearrangement joins TRBV28 to TRBJ1-1; D not certain. The V gene lost 3 bases and the J gene lost 5 bases, with 13 bases spanning the gap. Germline CDR1 is MDHEN and CDR2 is SYDVKM. CDR3 length equals 14 residues. CDR3 in DNA: TGTGCCAGCAGTTTGGCGTTAGGGAGTACTGAAGCTTTCTTT. It yields the protein CASSLALGSTEAFF. The full variable domain, completed using reference TRBV28 and TRBJ1-1, is DVKVTQSSRYLVKRTGEKVFLECVQDMDHENMFWYRQDPGLGLRLIYFSYDVKMKEKGDIPEGYSVSREKKERFSLILESASTNQTSMYLCASSLALGSTEAFFGQGTRLTVV.

The chain recombines TRBV3-1 (or the pseudogene TRBV3-2) with TRBJ2-7; D gene ambiguous. Looked up from germline, CDR1 is LGHDT and CDR2 is YNNKEL (reference sequence). The CDR3 runs 11 residues. Trimming removed 4 bases from V and 3 bases from J, with 4 bases in between. In nucleotides, the CDR3 is TGTGCCAGCAGCCTCCACTACGAGCAGTACTTC. Its translation is CASSLHYEQYF.

V gene TRBV13 combines with J gene TRBJ2-7; possibly TRBD2 for D (6 bases). The germline V gene has CDR1 PRHDT and CDR2 FYEKMQ (reference sequence). V lost 0 bases and J lost 0, with 12 bases in between. The CDR3 has 16 residues. CDR3 amino acids: CASSLGWGEASYEQYF. The CDR3 coding sequence is TGTGCCAGCAGCTTAGGGTGGGGGGAAGCCTCCTACGAGCAGTACTTC.

The rearrangement joins TRBV5-4 to TRBJ1-2, with a tentative D call TRBD1 (6 bases). The CDR3 extends over 16 amino acids. Germline lookup yields CDR1 SGHNT and CDR2 YYREEE (reference sequence). Trimming took off 3 bases at V and 2 bases at J, with 17 bases between the two ends. CDR3 coding DNA: TGTGCCAGCAGCTCGGGGGGCCGACAGGCGAACTATGGCTACACCTTC. It encodes CASSSGGRQANYGYTF.

In this sample, this clone turned up a few times. This chain joins TRBV5-4 and TRBJ1-1; weak D call: TRBD1 (5 bases). The length of the CDR3 is 13 residues. Germline lookup yields CDR1 SGHNT and CDR2 YYREEE (reference sequence). V lost 5 bases to trimming and J lost 6 bases, with 14 bases between them. For the CDR3, the DNA is TGTGCCAGCAGACCAGCCGGGGGGGCTGAAGCTTTCTTT. This translates into CASRPAGGAEAFF.